Shown below are 18 T cell receptor beta chains from a single sample sequenced in a study of blood T cells in healthy people across ages. The use of a sample-barcoded 5' primer and a J-beta primer mix characterized a second PCR of about 6 to 11 cycles. MiXCR, applied by TCRdb to the 5' RACE reads, yields one record per CDR3 protein. The sample lists about 1.6 million distinct CDR3 sequences; around 36% were seen once. Material: blood. The source of these receptors is a woman aged 25-40 years in good health.

In this sample, this clonotype turned up a few times. The chain recombines TRBV6-5 with TRBJ2-7; TRBD2 might be the D (5 bases). This CDR3 comprises 13 residues. Germline CDR1 MNHEY, CDR2 SVGAGI. Trimming took 5 bases from V and 3 from J, leaving 11 bases between them. The CDR3 nucleotides are TGTGCCAGCAGTGGGAGAGACCACTACGAGCAGTACTTC. It yields the protein CASSGRDHYEQYF.

This clonotype was picked up a small number of times. The V call is TRBV5-4, the J call TRBJ2-5, with 12 positions matching TRBD2. This CDR3 has 15 amino acids. V lost 3 bases and J lost 3; bases outside the gene matches: 3. Germline lookup yields CDR1 SGHNT and CDR2 YYREEE (reference sequence). CDR3 amino acids: CASSYGLAGKETQYF. The CDR3 DNA reads as TGTGCCAGCAGCTACGGACTAGCGGGGAAAGAGACCCAGTACTTC.

The chain is built from TRBV6-2 or TRBV6-3 and TRBJ1-4, with 9 bases identical to TRBD1. Germline V gene sequence: CDR1 MNHEY, CDR2 SVGEGT. V shed 5 bases, J shed 0 bases, and the junction held 7 bases outside the gene matches. The CDR3 loop spans 17 amino acids. CDR3 residues: CASSRDRGTSTNEKLFF. CDR3 in DNA: TGTGCCAGCAGTCGCGACAGGGGGACCTCAACTAATGAAAAACTGTTTTTT.

Many counts were recorded for this clonotype. The rearrangement links TRBV5-1 to TRBJ2-1; 8 bases align to TRBD1. The CDR3 has 15 residues. Germline CDR1 SGHRS, CDR2 YFSETQ. V trimming: 4 bases; J trimming: 5 bases; junction bases outside the gene matches: 8. DNA of the CDR3: TGCGCCAGCAGCCTGAAGGGACAGGATAACAATGAGCAGTTCTTC. Translating gives CASSLKGQDNNEQFF. The variable domain in full, with the rest retrieved from reference TRBV5-1 and TRBJ2-1, is KAGVTQTPRYLIKTRGQQVTLSCSPISGHRSVSWYQQTPGQGLQFLFEYFSETQRNKGNFPGRFSGRQFSNSRSEMNVSTLELGDSALYLCASSLKGQDNNEQFFGPGTRLTVL.

The rearrangement links TRBV18 to TRBJ1-4; D call uncertain. The CDR3 extends over 14 amino acids. Trimming shortened V by 0 bases and J by 8 bases, and 10 bases separated the two germline ends. Germline V gene data show CDR1 as KGHSH and CDR2 as LQKENI. This chain's CDR3 is CASSPPGGGEKLFF. In nucleotides, the CDR3 is TGTGCCAGCTCACCACCGGGCGGTGGGGAAAAACTGTTTTTT.

This clonotype was counted a few times. This chain uses TRBV12-3 or TRBV12-4 with TRBJ2-1; no clear D gene. This CDR3 comprises 11 residues. V was trimmed by 3 bases and J by 9 bases, leaving 6 bases between them. As DNA, the CDR3 is TGTGCCAGCAGTTTTTGGGGTGAGCAGTTCTTC. It specifies CASSFWGEQFF.

This clonotype was observed a few times. The chain links TRBV29-1 to TRBJ1-2; D might be TRBD1 (5 bases). CDR1 and CDR2 (germline): SQVTM, ANQGSEA. This CDR3 contains 13 residues. Trimming cost V 6 bases and J 2 bases, with 13 bases left between them. The CDR3 coding sequence is TGCAGCGTAGGGGAGGGACGGAACTATGGCTACACCTTC. It translates to CSVGEGRNYGYTF.

The rearrangement uses TRBV7-4 and TRBJ2-5; TRBD1 aligns across 7 bases. The end of the DNA is better explained by TRBJ2-7, so the J call may be wrong. Germline CDR1 and CDR2: SGHVT and SQSDAQ. The CDR3 totals 15 residues. The CDR3 region has the DNA TGTGCCAGCAGCCCTCCGGGACAGTGGACGTACGAGCAGTACTTC. It encodes CASSPPGQWTYEQYF.

This sequence joins TRBV20-1 and TRBJ2-4, with D unresolved. The germline CDR1 and CDR2 sequences are DFQATT and SNEGSKA (reference sequence). Trimming removed 0 bases from V and 0 bases from J, with 6 bases in between. The CDR3 is 14 residues long. CDR3 bases: TGCAGTGCTAGAGAGGCGATAGCCAAAAACATTCAGTACTTC. Protein sequence: CSAREAIAKNIQYF.

The chain recombines TRBV10-3 with TRBJ1-2; no clear D gene. Germline V lookup: CDR1 ENHRY, CDR2 SYGVKD. CDR3 size: 14 residues. V was shortened by 7 bases and J by 2 bases, with 14 bases between the two germline ends. CDR3: CAITAGGENYGYTF. CDR3 nucleotides: TGTGCCATCACGGCCGGAGGCGAGAACTATGGCTACACCTTC.

This clonotype was picked up many times. The genes are TRBV27 and TRBJ2-7; D is perhaps TRBD1 (6 bases). CDR3 length: 16 amino acids. The ends were cut back, 6 bases at V and 7 bases at J, with 25 bases in the middle. The germline CDR1 and CDR2 sequences are MNHEY and SMNVEV (reference sequence). The CDR3 is CASSSQTGPLVLEQYF. CDR3 coding DNA: TGTGCCAGCAGCTCCCAGACAGGACCTTTGGTTTTAGAGCAGTACTTC.

This clonotype was seen only once. The chain joins TRBV3-1 to TRBJ2-7, with D tentatively TRBD2 (6 bases). V lost 4 bases, J lost 7 bases, and 14 bases lay in between. The CDR3 runs 13 residues. The germline gives CDR1 LGHDT, CDR2 YNNKEL (reference sequence). CDR3 sequence reads: CASSRDSVWEQYF. CDR3 sequence (DNA): TGTGCCAGCAGCCGGGACTCCGTTTGGGAGCAGTACTTC.

This clonotype turned up a few times. This sequence joins TRBV7-9 and TRBJ2-3; no clear D. CDR1 is SEHNR and CDR2 is FQNEAQ in the germline V gene (reference sequence). This CDR3 is built from 16 residues. Trimming pared 4 bases from V and 2 bases from J, leaving 16 bases between. The CDR3 loop reads CASSSRDAMNTDTQYF. The CDR3 DNA reads TGTGCCAGCAGCTCCAGAGACGCGATGAACACAGATACGCAGTATTTT.

This clonotype has a count of ten or more. V and J are TRBV4-1 and TRBJ2-7, with D tentatively TRBD1 or TRBD2 (5 bases each). This CDR3 has 15 amino acids. CDR1 MGHRA and CDR2 YSYEKL come from the germline V gene. Trimming stripped 4 bases from V and 6 bases from J, with 19 bases between. This CDR3 is CASSPPGAFGSEQYF. For the CDR3, the DNA is TGCGCCAGCAGCCCTCCCGGGGCCTTCGGAAGCGAGCAGTACTTC.

V and J are TRBV6-5 and TRBJ2-1; 14 bases fit TRBD2. The CDR3 is 18 residues long. Germline trimming cut 6 bases from V and 1 base from J; bases unmatched to any gene: 8. Germline CDR1 is MNHEY and CDR2 is SVGAGI. This chain's CDR3 is CASRLTSGRAVSYNEQFF. Written as DNA, the CDR3 is TGTGCCAGCAGGTTGACTAGCGGGAGGGCCGTATCCTACAATGAGCAGTTCTTC.

The chain's CDR3 is CACTLAGLDTQYF. CDR3 nucleotides: TGTGCCTGCACACTAGCAGGGTTGGATACGCAGTATTTT. This chain links TRBV6-6 with TRBJ2-3; maybe TRBD2 (6 bases). Germline lookup yields CDR1 MNHNY and CDR2 SVGAGI (reference sequence). The CDR3 has 13 amino acids. V lost 11 bases to trimming and J lost 6 bases, with 18 bases between them.

This clonotype was detected only a few times. The V call is TRBV7-3, the J call TRBJ2-1; 8 nucleotides align to TRBD2. The CDR3 contains 15 residues. Per the germline V gene, CDR1 is SGHTA and CDR2 is FQGTGA. With V trimmed by 4 bases and J by 6 bases, 8 bases remained unmatched. The CDR3 here is CASSYSGSKVNEQFF. DNA for the CDR3: TGTGCCAGCAGCTACAGCGGGAGCAAAGTCAATGAGCAGTTCTTC.

The chain carries TRBV11-2 and TRBJ2-2; D remains unclear. V was clipped by 3 bases and J by 2 bases, with 13 bases between them. The CDR3 consists of 16 residues. Germline V gene sequence: CDR1 SGHAT, CDR2 FQNNGV. The chain's CDR3 is CASSFRIGLNTGELFF. DNA for the CDR3: TGTGCCAGCAGCTTTAGGATAGGTTTAAACACCGGGGAGCTGTTTTTT.